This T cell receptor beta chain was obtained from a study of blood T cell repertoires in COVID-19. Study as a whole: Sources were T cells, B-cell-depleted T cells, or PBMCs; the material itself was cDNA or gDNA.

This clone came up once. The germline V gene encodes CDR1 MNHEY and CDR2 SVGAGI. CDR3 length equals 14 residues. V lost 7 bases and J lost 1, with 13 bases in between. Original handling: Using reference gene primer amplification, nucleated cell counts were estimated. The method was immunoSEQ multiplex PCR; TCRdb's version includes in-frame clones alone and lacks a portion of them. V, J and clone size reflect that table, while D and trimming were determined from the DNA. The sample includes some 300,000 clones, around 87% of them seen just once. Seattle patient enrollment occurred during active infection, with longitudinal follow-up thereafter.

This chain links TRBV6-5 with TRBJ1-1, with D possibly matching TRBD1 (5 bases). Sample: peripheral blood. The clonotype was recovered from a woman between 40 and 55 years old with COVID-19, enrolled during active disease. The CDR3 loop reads CASTPRGGNTEAFF. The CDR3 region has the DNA TGTGCCAGCACCCCACGGGGGGGGAACACTGAAGCTTTCTTT.